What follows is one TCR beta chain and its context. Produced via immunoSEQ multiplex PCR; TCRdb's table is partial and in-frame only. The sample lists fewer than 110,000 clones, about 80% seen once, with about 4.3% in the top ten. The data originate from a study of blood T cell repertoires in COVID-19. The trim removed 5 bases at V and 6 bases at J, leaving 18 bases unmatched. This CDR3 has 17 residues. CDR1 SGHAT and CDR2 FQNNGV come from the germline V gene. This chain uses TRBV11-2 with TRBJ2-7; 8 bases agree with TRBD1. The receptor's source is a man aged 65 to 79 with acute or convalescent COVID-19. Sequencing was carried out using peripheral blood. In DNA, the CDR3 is TGTGCCAGCAGCCAACAGGGGAGGCAGGGGGCATTGGTCGAGCAGTACTTC. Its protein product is CASSQQGRQGALVEQYF.